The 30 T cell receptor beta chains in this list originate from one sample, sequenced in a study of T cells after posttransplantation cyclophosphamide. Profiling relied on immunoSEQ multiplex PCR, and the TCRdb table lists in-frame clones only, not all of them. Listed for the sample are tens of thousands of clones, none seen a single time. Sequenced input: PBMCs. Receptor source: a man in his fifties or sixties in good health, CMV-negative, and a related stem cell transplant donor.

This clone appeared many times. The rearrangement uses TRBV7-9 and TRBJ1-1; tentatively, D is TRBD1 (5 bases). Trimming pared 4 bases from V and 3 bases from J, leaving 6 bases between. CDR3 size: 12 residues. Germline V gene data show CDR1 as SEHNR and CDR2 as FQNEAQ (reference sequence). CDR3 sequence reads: CASSWGDTEAFF. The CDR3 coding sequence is TGTGCCAGCAGCTGGGGGGACACTGAAGCTTTCTTT.

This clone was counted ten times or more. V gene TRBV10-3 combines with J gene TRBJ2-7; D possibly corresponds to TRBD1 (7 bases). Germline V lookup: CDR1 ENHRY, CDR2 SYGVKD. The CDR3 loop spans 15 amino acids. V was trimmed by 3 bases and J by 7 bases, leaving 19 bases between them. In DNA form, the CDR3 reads TGTGCCATCAGTGACGTCGCAGGGGGACTGGGGGAGCAGTACTTC. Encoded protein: CAISDVAGGLGEQYF.

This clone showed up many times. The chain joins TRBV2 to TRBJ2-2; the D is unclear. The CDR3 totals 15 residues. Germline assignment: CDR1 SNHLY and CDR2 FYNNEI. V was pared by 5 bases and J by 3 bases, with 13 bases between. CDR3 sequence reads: CASSYLAPDTGELFF. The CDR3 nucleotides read TGTGCCAGCAGTTATTTAGCCCCGGACACCGGGGAGCTGTTTTTT.

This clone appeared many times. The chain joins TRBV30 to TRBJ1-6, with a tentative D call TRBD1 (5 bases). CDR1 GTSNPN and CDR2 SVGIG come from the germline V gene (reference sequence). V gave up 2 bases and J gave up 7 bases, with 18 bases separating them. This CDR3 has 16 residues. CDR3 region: CAWSLTGTGPNSPLHF. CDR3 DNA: TGTGCCTGGAGTTTGACGGGGACTGGGCCAAATTCACCCCTCCACTTT.

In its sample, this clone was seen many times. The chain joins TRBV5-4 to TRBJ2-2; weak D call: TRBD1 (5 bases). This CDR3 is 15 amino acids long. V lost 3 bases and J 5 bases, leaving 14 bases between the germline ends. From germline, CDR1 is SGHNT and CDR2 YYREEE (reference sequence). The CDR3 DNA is TGTGCCAGCAGCTCGAAAGGGGATTTTACCGGGGAGCTGTTTTTT. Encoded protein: CASSSKGDFTGELFF.

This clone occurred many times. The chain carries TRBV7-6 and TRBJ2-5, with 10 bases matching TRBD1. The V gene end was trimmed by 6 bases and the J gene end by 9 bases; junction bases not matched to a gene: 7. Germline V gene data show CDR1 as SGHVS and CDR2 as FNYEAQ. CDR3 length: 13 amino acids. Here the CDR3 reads CASRPGQGNPQYF. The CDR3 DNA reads TGTGCCAGCAGACCGGGACAGGGGAATCCCCAGTACTTC.

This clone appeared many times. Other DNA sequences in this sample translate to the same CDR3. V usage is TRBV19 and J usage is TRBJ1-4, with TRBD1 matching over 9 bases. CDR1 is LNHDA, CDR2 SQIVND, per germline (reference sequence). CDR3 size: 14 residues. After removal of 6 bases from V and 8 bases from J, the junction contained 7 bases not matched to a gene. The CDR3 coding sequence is TGTGCCAGTAGAAGACAGGGGGGATACGAAAAACTGTTTTTT. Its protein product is CASRRQGGYEKLFF.

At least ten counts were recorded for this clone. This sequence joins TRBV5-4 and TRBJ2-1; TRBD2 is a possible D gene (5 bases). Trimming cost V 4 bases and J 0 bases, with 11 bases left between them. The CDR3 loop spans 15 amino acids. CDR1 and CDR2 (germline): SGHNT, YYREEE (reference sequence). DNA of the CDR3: TGTGCCAGCAGCGCCGGGGTGAGCTCCTACAATGAGCAGTTCTTC. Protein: CASSAGVSSYNEQFF. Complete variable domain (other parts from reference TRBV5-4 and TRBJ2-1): ETGVTQSPTHLIKTRGQQVTLRCSSQSGHNTVSWYQQALGQGPQFIFQYYREEENGRGNFPPRFSGLQFPNYSSELNVNALELDDSALYLCASSAGVSSYNEQFFGPGTRLTVL.

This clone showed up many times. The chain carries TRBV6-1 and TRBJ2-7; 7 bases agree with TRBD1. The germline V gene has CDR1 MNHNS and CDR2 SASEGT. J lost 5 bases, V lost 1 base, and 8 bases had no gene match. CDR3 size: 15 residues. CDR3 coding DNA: TGTGCCAGCAGTGAAGTCCAGGGACAGACCCACGAGCAGTACTTC. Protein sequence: CASSEVQGQTHEQYF.

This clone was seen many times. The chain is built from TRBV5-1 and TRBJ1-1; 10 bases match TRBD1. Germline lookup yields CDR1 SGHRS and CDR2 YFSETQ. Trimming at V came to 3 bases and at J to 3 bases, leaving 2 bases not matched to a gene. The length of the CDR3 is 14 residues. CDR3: CASSWDRGDTEAFF. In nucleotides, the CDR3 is TGCGCCAGCAGCTGGGACAGGGGTGACACTGAAGCTTTCTTT.

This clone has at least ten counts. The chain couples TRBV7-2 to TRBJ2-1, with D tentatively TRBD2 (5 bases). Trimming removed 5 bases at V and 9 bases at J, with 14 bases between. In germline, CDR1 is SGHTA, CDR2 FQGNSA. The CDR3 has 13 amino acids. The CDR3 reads CASSTTGVGEQFF. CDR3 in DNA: TGTGCCAGCAGCACGACCGGGGTGGGTGAGCAGTTCTTC.

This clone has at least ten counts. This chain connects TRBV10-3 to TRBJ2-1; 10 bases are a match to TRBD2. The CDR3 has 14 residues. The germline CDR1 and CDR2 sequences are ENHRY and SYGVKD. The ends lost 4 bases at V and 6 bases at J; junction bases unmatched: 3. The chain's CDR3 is CAISASGSPNEQFF. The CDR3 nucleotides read TGTGCCATCAGTGCTAGCGGGAGTCCCAATGAGCAGTTCTTC.

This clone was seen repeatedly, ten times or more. CDR3 nucleotide sequence: TGTGCCCGCCAGACAGTCAGCGGGGAAAAACTGTTTTTT. Translated: CARQTVSGEKLFF. The chain is built from TRBV30 and TRBJ1-4; TRBD1 is a possible D gene (5 bases). Germline V lookup: CDR1 GTSNPN, CDR2 SVGIG (reference sequence). This CDR3 spans 13 amino acids. V lost 8 bases and J lost 8, with 18 bases in between.

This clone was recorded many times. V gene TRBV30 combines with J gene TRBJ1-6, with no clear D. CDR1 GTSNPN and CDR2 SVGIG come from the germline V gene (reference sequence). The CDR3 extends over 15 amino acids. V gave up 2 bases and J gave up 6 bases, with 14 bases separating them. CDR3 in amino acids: CAWSPLRGGNSPLHF. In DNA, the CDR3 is TGTGCCTGGAGTCCACTCCGGGGAGGTAATTCACCCCTCCACTTT.

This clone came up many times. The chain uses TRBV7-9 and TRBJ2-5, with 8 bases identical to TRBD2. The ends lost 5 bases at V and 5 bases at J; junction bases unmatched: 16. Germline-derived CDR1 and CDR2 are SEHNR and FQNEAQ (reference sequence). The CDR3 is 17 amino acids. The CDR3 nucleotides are TGTGCCAGCAGCCTCGGACTAGCTCCGGGAGTTGGGGAGACCCAGTACTTC. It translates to CASSLGLAPGVGETQYF.

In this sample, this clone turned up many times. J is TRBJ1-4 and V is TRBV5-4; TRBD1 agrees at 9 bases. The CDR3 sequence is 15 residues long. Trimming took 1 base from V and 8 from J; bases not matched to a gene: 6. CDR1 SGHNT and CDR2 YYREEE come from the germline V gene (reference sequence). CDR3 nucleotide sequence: TGTGCCAGCAGCTTGCGGACAGGGGACGGGGAAAAACTGTTTTTT. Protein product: CASSLRTGDGEKLFF.

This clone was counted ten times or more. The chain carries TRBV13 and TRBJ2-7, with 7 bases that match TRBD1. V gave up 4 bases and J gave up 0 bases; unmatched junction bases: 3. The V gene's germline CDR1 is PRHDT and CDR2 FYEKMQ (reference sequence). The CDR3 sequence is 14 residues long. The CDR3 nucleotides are TGTGCCAGCAGCTCCAGGGGGTTCTCCTACGAGCAGTACTTC. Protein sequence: CASSSRGFSYEQYF.

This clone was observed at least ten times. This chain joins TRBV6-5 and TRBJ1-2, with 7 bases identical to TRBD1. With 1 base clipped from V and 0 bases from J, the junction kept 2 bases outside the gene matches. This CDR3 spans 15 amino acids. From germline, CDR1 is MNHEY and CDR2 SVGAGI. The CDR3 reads CASSYWTGTNYGYTF. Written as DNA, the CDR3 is TGTGCCAGCAGTTACTGGACAGGTACTAACTATGGCTACACCTTC.

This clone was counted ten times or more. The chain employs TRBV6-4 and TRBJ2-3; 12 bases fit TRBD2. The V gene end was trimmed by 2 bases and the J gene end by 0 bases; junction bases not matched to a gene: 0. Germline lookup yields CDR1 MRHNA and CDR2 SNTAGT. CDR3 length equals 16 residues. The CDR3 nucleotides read TGTGCCAGCAGTGACGGGACTAGCGGGAGCACAGATACGCAGTATTTT. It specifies CASSDGTSGSTDTQYF.

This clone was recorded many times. In DNA form, the CDR3 reads TGTGCCAGCAGCGCGGAGGGGTATGGCTACACCTTC. This codes for CASSAEGYGYTF. The rearrangement uses TRBV7-2 and TRBJ1-2, with D perhaps matching TRBD1 (5 bases). The CDR3 consists of 12 residues. Germline values: CDR1 SGHTA, CDR2 FQGNSA. V dropped 5 bases and J dropped 5 bases, with 9 bases sitting between them.

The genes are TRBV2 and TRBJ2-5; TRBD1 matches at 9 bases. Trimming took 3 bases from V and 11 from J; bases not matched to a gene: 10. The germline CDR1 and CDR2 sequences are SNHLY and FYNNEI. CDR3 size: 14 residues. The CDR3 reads CASSDRGQGGEQYF. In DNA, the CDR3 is TGTGCCAGCAGTGATCGGGGACAGGGAGGGGAGCAGTACTTC.

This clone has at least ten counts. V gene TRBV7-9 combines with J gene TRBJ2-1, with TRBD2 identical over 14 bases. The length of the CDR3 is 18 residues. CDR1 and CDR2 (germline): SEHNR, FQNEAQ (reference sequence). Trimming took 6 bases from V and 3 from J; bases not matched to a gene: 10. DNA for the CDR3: TGTGCCAGCAGTTTGGGACTAGCGGGAGCCTTCGACTACAATGAGCAGTTCTTC. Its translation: CASSLGLAGAFDYNEQFF.

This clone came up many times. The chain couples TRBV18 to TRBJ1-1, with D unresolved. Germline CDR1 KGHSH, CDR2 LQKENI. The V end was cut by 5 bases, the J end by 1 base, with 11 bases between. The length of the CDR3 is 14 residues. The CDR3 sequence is CASSEGGQNTEAFF. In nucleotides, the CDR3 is TGTGCCAGCTCAGAAGGCGGCCAGAACACTGAAGCTTTCTTT.

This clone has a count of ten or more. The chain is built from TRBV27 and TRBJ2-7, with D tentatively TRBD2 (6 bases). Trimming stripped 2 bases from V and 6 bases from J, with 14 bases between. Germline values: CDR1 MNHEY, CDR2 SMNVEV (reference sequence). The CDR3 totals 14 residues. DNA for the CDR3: TGTGCCAGCAGTTTACCCGGGGGACGGCGCGAGCAGTACTTC. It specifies CASSLPGGRREQYF.

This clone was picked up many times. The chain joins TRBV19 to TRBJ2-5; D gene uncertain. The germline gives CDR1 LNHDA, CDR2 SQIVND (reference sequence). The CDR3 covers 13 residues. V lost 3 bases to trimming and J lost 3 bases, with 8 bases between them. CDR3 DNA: TGTGCCAGTAGTATGTGGGCCGAAGAGACCCAGTACTTC. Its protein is CASSMWAEETQYF.

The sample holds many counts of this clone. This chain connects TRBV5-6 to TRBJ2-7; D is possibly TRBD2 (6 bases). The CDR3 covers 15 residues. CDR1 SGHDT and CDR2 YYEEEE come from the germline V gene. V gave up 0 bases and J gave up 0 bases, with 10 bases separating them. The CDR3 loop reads CASSLGGDLSYEQYF. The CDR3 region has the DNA TGTGCCAGCAGCTTGGGGGGGGACCTCTCCTACGAGCAGTACTTC.

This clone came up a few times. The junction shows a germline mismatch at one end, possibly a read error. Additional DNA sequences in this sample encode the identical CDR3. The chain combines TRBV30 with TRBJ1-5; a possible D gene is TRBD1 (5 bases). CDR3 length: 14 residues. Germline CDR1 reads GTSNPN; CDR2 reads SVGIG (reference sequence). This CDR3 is CAWTRQHSNQPQHF. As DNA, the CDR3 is TGTGCCTGGACTAGACAGCATAGCAACCAGCCCCAGCATTTT. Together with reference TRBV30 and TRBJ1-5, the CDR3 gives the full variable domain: SQTIHQWPATLVQPVGSPLSLECTVEGTSNPNLYWYRQAAGRGLQLLFYSVGIGQISSEVPQNLSASRPQDRQFILSSKKLLLSDSGFYLCAWTRQHSNQPQHFGDGTRLSIL.

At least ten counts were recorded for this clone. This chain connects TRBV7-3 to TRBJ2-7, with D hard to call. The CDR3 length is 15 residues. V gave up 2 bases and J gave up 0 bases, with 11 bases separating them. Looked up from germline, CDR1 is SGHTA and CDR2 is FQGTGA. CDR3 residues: CASSLGHQSSYEQYF. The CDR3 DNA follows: TGTGCCAGCAGCTTAGGGCACCAGAGCTCCTACGAGCAGTACTTC.

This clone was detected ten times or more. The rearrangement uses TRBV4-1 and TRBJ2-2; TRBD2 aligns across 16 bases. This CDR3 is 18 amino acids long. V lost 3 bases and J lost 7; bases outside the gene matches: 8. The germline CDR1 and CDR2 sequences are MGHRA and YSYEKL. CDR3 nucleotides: TGCGCCAGCAGCCACTTGGGACTAGCGGGAGGGTTCGGCGGGGAGCTGTTTTTT. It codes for CASSHLGLAGGFGGELFF.

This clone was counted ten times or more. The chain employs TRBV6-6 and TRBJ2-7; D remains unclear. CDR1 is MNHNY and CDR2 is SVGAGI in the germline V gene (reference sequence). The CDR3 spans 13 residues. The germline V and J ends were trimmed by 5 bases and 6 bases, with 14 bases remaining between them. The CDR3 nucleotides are TGTGCCAGCAGTGCGCACGAGTCGATCGAGCAGTACTTC. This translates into CASSAHESIEQYF.